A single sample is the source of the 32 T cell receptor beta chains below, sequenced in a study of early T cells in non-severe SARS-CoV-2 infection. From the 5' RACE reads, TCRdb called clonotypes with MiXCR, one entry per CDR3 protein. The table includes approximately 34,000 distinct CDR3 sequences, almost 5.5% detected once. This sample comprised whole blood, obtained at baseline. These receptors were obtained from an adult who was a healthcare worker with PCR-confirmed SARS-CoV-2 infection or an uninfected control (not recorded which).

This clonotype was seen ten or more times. The CDR3 loop reads CSARWGIADTQYF. Here the CDR3 DNA reads TGCAGTGCTAGATGGGGTATCGCAGATACGCAGTATTTT. The chain employs TRBV20-1 and TRBJ2-3; D ambiguous. The V gene's germline CDR1 is DFQATT and CDR2 SNEGSKA (reference sequence). The CDR3 loop spans 13 amino acids. V was pared by 2 bases and J by 4 bases, with 10 bases between.

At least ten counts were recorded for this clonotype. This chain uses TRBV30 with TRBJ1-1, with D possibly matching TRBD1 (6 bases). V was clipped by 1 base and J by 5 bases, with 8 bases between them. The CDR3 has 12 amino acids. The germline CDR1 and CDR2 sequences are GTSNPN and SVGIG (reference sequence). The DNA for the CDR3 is TGTGCCTGGAGTGGGGGGCTTACTGAAGCTTTCTTT. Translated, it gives CAWSGGLTEAFF.

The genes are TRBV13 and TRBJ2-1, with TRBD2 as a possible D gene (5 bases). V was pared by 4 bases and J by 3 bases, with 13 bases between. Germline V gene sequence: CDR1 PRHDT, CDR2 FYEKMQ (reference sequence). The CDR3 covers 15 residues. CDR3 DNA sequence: TGTGCCAGCAGCTACTGGAGCGGACGCTACAATGAGCAGTTCTTC. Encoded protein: CASSYWSGRYNEQFF.

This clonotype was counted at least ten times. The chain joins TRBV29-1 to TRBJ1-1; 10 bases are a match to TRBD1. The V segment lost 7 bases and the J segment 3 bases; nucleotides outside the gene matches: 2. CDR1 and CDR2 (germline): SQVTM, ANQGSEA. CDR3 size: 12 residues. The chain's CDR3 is CSAGQGDTEAFF. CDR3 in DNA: TGCAGCGCTGGACAGGGGGACACTGAAGCTTTCTTT.

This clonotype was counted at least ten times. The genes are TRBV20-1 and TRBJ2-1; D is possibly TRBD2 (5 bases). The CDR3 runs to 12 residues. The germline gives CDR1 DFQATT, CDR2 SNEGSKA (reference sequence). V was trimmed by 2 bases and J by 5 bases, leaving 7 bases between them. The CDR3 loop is CSARPSNNEQFF. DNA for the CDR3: TGCAGTGCTAGACCTAGCAACAATGAGCAGTTCTTC.

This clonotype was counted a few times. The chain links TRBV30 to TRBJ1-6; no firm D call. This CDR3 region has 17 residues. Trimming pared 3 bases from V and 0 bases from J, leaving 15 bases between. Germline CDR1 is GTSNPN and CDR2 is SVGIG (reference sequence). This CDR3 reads CAWRPPRVSSYNSPLHF. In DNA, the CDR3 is TGTGCCTGGAGACCCCCGAGGGTCAGCTCCTATAATTCACCCCTCCACTTT.

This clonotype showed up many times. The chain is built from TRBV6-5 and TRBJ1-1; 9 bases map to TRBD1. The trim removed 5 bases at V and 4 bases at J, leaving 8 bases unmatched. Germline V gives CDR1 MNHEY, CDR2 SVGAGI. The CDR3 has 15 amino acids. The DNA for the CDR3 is TGTGCCAGCAGTACCAGGGGGACAGGGAGCACTGAAGCTTTCTTT. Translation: CASSTRGTGSTEAFF.

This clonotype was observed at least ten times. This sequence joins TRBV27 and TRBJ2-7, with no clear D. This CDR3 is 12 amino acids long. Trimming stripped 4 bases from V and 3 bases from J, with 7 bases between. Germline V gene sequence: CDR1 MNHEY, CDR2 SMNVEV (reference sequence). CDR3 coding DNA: TGTGCCAGCAGTTCGGGCTTCTACGAGCAGTACTTC. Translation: CASSSGFYEQYF.

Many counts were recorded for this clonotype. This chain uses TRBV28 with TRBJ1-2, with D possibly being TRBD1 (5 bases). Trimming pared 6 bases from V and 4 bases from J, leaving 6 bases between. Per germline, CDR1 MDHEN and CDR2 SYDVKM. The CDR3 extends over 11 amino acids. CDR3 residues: CASRDSYGYTF. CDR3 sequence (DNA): TGTGCCAGCAGAGACAGCTATGGCTACACCTTC.

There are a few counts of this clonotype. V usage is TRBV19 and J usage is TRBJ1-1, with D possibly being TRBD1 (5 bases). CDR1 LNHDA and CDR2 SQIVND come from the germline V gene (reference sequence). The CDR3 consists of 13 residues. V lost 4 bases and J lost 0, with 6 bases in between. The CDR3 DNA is TGTGCCAGTAGTAAACAGGTGAACACTGAAGCTTTCTTT. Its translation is CASSKQVNTEAFF.

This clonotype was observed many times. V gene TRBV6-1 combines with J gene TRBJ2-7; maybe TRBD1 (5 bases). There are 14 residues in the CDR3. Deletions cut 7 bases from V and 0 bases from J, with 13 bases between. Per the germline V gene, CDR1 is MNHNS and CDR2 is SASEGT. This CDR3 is CASIPTVSSYEQYF. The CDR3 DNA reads TGTGCCAGCATCCCGACAGTCTCCTCCTACGAGCAGTACTTC.

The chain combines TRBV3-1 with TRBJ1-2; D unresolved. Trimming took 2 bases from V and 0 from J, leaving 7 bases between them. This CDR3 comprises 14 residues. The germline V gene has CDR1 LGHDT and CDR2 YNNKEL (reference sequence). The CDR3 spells CASSQHRTNYGYTF. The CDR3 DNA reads TGTGCCAGCAGCCAACACCGTACTAACTATGGCTACACCTTC.

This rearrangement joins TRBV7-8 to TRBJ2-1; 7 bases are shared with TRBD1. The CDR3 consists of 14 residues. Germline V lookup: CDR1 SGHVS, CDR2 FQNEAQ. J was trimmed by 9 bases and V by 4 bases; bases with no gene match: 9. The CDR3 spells CASSWSYRGGEQFF. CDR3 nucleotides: TGTGCCAGCAGCTGGTCGTACAGGGGTGGTGAGCAGTTCTTC.

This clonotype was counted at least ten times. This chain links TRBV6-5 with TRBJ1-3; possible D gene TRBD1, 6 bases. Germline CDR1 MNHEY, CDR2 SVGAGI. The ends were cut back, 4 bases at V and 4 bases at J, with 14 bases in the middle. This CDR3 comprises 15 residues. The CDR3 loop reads CASSSHGTLGNTIYF. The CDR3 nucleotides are TGTGCCAGCAGTTCGCACGGGACACTCGGAAACACCATATATTTT.

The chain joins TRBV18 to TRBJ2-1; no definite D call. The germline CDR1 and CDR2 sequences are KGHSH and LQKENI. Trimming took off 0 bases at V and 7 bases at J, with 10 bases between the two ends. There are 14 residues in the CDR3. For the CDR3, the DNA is TGTGCCAGCTCACCACCGAAGGGTACGAATGAGCAGTTCTTC. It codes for CASSPPKGTNEQFF.

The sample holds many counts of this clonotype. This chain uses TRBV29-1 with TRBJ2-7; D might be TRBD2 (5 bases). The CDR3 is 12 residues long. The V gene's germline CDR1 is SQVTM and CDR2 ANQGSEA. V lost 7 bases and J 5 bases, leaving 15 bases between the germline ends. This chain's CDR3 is CSAPVNGDEQYV. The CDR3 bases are TGCAGCGCCCCCGTCAACGGGGACGAGCAGTACGTC.

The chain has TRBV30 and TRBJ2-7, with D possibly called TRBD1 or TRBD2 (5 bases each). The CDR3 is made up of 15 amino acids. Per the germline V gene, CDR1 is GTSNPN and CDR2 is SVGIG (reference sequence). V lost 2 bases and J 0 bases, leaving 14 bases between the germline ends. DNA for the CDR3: TGTGCCTGGAGTAGAGGGGCACATAACTCCTACGAGCAGTACTTC. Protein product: CAWSRGAHNSYEQYF.

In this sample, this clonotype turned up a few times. The CDR3 nucleotides read TGTGCCAGTAGCAAACGGGTCACAGATACGCAGTATTTT. This translates into CASSKRVTDTQYF. The V call is TRBV6-2 or TRBV6-3, the J call TRBJ2-3; D is unclear. The CDR3 runs to 13 residues. The V gene lost 9 bases and the J gene lost 2 bases, with 12 bases spanning the gap. Germline CDR1 and CDR2: MNHEY and SVGEGT.

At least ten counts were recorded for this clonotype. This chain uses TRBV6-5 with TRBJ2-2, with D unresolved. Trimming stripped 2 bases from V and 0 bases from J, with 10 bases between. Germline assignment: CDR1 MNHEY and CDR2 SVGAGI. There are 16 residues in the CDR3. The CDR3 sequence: CASSYGWDANTGELFF. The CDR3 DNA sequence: TGTGCCAGCAGTTACGGGTGGGATGCGAACACCGGGGAGCTGTTTTTT.

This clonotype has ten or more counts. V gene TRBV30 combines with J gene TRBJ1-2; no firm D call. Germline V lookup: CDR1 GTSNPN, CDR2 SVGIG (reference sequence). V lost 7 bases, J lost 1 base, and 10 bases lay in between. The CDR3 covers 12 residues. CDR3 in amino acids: CAYTTVNYGYTF. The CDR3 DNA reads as TGTGCCTATACAACAGTTAACTATGGCTACACCTTC. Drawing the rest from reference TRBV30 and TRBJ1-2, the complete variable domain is SQTIHQWPATLVQPVGSPLSLECTVEGTSNPNLYWYRQAAGRGLQLLFYSVGIGQISSEVPQNLSASRPQDRQFILSSKKLLLSDSGFYLCAYTTVNYGYTFGSGTRLTVV.

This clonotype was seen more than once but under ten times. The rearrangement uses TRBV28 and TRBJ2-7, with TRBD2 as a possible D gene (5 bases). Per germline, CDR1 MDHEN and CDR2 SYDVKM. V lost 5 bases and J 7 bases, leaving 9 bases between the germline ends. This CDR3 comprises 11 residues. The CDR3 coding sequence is TGTGCCAGCAGTGGCACGGGGGAGCAGTACTTC. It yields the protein CASSGTGEQYF. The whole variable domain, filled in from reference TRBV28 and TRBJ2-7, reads DVKVTQSSRYLVKRTGEKVFLECVQDMDHENMFWYRQDPGLGLRLIYFSYDVKMKEKGDIPEGYSVSREKKERFSLILESASTNQTSMYLCASSGTGEQYFGPGTRLTVT.

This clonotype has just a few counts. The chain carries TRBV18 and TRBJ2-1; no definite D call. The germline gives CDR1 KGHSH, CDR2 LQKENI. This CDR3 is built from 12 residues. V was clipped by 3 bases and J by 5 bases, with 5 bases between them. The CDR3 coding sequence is TGTGCCAGCTCACCCGTAGACAATGAGCAGTTCTTC. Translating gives CASSPVDNEQFF. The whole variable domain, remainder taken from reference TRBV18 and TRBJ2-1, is NAGVMQNPRHLVRRRGQEARLRCSPMKGHSHVYWYRQLPEEGLKFMVYLQKENIIDESGMPKERFSAEFPKEGPSILRIQQVVRGDSAAYFCASSPVDNEQFFGPGTRLTVL.

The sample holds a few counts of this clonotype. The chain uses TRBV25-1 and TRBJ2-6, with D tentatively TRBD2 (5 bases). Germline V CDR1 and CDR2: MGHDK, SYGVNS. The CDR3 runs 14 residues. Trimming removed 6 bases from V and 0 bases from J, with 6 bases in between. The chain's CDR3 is CASSGISGANVLTF. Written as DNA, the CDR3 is TGTGCCAGCAGCGGGATCTCTGGGGCCAACGTCCTGACTTTC.

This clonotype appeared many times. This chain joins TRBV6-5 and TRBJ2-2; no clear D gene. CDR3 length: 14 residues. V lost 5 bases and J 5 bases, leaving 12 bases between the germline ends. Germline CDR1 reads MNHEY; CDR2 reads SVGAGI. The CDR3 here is CASSPGPRTGELFF. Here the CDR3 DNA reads TGTGCCAGCAGTCCCGGGCCCAGGACCGGGGAGCTGTTTTTT.

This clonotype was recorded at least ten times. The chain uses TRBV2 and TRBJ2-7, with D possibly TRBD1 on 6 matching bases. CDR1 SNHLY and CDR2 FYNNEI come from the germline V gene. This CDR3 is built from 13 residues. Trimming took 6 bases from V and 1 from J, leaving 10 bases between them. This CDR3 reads CASREQGSYEQYF. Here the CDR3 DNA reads TGTGCCAGCAGGGAACAGGGTTCCTACGAGCAGTACTTC. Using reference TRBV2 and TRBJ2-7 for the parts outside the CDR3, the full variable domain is EPEVTQTPSHQVTQMGQEVILRCVPISNHLYFYWYRQILGQKVEFLVSFYNNEISEKSEIFDDQFSVERPDGSNFTLKIRSTKLEDSAMYFCASREQGSYEQYFGPGTRLTVT.

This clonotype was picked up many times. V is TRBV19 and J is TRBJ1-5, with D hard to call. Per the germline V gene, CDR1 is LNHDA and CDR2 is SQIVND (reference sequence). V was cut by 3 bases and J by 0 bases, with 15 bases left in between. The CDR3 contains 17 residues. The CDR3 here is CASSIPASGYSNQPQHF. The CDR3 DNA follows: TGTGCCAGTAGTATTCCAGCCTCCGGGTATAGCAATCAGCCCCAGCATTTT.

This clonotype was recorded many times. CDR3 sequence: CASSPYGDSGSGNTIYF. The CDR3 DNA sequence: TGTGCCAGCTCACCATACGGGGACAGTGGATCTGGAAACACCATATATTTT. The V call is TRBV18, the J call TRBJ1-3; 7 nucleotides match TRBD1. In germline, CDR1 is KGHSH, CDR2 LQKENI. The J segment lost 1 base and the V segment lost 2 bases, leaving 8 bases of the junction unmatched. The CDR3 consists of 17 residues.

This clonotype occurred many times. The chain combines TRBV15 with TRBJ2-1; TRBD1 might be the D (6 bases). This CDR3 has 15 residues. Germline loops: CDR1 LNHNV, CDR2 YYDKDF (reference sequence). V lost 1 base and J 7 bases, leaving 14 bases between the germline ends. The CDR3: CATSRGGQTGNEQFF. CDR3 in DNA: TGTGCCACCAGCAGAGGGGGGCAGACGGGGAATGAGCAGTTCTTC.

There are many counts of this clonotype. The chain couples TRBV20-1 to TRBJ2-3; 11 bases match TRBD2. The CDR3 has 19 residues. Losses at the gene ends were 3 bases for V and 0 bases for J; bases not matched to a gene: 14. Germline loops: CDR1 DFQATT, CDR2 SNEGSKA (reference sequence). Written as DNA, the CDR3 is TGCAGTGCTAGCCTACTAGCGGGAGACTTCCCACTTAGCACAGATACGCAGTATTTT. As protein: CSASLLAGDFPLSTDTQYF.

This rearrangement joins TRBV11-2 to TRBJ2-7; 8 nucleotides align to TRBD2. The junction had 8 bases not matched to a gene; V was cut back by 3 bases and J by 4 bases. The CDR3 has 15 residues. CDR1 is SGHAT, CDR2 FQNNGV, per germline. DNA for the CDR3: TGTGCCAGCAGCTTCGGGTCTAGCGGGTTTTACGAGCAGTACGTC. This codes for CASSFGSSGFYEQYV.

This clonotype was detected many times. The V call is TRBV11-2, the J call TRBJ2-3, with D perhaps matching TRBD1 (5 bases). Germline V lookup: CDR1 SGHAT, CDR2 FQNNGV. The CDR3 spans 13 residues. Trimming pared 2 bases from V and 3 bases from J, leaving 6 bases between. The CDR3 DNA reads TGTGCCAGCAGCTTACCAGGGACAGATACGCAGTATTTT. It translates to CASSLPGTDTQYF.

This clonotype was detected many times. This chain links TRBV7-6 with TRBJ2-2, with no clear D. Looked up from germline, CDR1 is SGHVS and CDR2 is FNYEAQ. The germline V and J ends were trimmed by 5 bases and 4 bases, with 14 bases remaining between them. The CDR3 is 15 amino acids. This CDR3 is CASSQMETGTGELFF. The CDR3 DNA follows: TGTGCCAGCAGCCAGATGGAAACGGGCACCGGGGAGCTGTTTTTT.